This TCR beta chain was recorded in a study of OX40 agonist ivuxolimab in advanced cancers. With regard to the full study: Ivuxolimab, which targeted the costimulatory receptor OX40 (CD134), was an agonistic, fully human IgG2 monoclonal antibody. Prior anti-PD-1, anti-PD-L1 or anti-CTLA-4 therapy was permitted, and checkpoint inhibitors had been received by 40% to 50% of dose-escalation patients. Intravenous ivuxolimab was administered to patients every 2 weeks at six dose levels: 0.01, 0.1, 0.3, 1.5, 3 and 10 mg/kg. Peripheral TCRbeta sequencing aimed to test whether ivuxolimab altered TCR sequence diversity and caused clonal T-cell expansion. The dose-escalation cohort was 82.7% male with a mean age of around 62 years, ranging from roughly 23 to 79. Partial responses were achieved by three dose-escalation patients, of whom one had hepatocellular carcinoma and two had cutaneous melanoma. The monotherapy dose-escalation portion (N = 52 patients) of the phase I ivuxolimab trial is reported in the paper. Among the 52 dose-escalation patients, about 20 had hepatocellular carcinoma, 15 or so melanoma, 9 renal cell carcinoma and 9 head and neck cancer. Study-wide findings and limitations: On average, CD8+ T cells showed more expanded clones than CD4+ T cells after ivuxolimab. At doses of 0.1 to 3.0 mg/kg, clonal expansion of both CD4+ and CD8+ T cells in blood was seen between baseline and week 6. Low levels of normalized T-cell clonal expansion were also shown by some nonresponding patients. The antigen specificity of the peripheral T cells that underwent clonal expansion was not determined. In the 0.1-3.0 mg/kg groups, partial responders had among the lowest normalized peripheral clonal expansion, particularly in CD8+ T cells.

For sequencing of the TCRbeta CDR3 region, genomic DNA was extracted from the sorted cells. The immunoSEQ Assay was used for sequencing of TCRbeta CDR3 regions. TCRdb obtained this table from immuneACCESS and retained in-frame rearrangements with V and J assigned. These tables miss some clones; where compared with another copy, unresolved V genes account for less than half of the shortfall, and the remainder is unexplained. Across this sample there are around 23,000 clones, with 77% seen only once. Roughly 18% of the sample rests with the top ten. About this clone itself: Its specific antigen is unknown. Per-base quality was not reported, and no clone a single base away is much larger than it.

Patients with autoimmune disease history or receiving systemic immunosuppression were excluded from the trial. Peripheral blood for TCR sequencing was drawn from every dose cohort at baseline, at cycle 4 day 1 and at cycle 7 day 1. The samples were drawn from a first-in-human, open-label, multicenter phase I dose-escalation trial of ivuxolimab. The trial enrolled adults with locally advanced or metastatic head and neck squamous cell, hepatocellular, melanoma or renal cell carcinoma. Before TCR sequencing, CD4+ and CD8+ T cells were separately sorted from peripheral blood. CDR1 SQVTM and CDR2 ANQGSEA are derived from the germline V gene. V and J lose 3 bases and 0 bases, and a span of 14 bases separates them. The CDR3 holds 15 amino acids from the cysteine to the phenylalanine. Only the CDR3 part of the read is kept: 45 bases, read in frame from the first base.

Here the sequenced sample was CD4+ or CD8+ T cells sorted from blood, taken in a trial of the OX40 agonist ivuxolimab. The sequence is built from TRBV29-1 and TRBJ1-1; a weak D assignment points to TRBD1 (6 bases agree). This receptor was taken from an adult with an advanced solid tumor such as melanoma, head and neck, liver or kidney cancer. The CDR3 loop reads CSVDGGRGMNTEAFF. The DNA sequence is TGCAGCGTTGACGGGGGGCGCGGAATGAACACTGAAGCTTTCTTT.